In this sample, the clone carrying this T cell receptor (beta chain) turned up a few times. Its target is unknown. TCRdb reprocessed the 5' RACE reads with MiXCR, giving one entry per CDR3 protein. In the table there are roughly 570,000 distinct CDR3 sequences, approximately 10% of which are singletons. The data belong to a study of identical twins. Points from the study as a whole: Beta out-of-frame sequences displayed a weaker excess of sharing between twins. Carriage of fewer insertions was seen in abundant cord blood beta clonotypes, whereas memory repertoires showed none. Models came in too low on out-of-frame TCR alpha sharing in monozygotic twins.

CDR3 length equals 18 residues. Trimming shortened V by 5 bases and J by 10 bases, and 30 bases separated the two germline ends. Germline lookup yields CDR1 SGHDN and CDR2 FVKESK. The sample also formed part of further work on yellow fever vaccine responses in identical twins. That study reports: In identical twins, vaccine T cell responses appeared partly shared and partly individual.

The sequenced material came from PBMCs. This TCR was recovered from a woman aged 18-29 years in good health. The chain uses TRBV14 and TRBJ2-1, with D perhaps being TRBD1 or TRBD2 (5 bases each). The CDR3 reads CASSSQRPGTSLIGEQFF. For the CDR3, the DNA is TGTGCCAGCAGCTCTCAACGGCCAGGGACGAGTCTAATAGGGGAGCAGTTCTTC.